Sequencing of this TCR beta chain was carried out in a study of CXCR3-negative and CXCR3-positive naive CD8 T cells. Whole-study results and caveats: TRB CDR3 hydrophobicity was greater in CXCR3-positive naive cells than in CXCR3-negative naive cells.

CD45RO-CCR7+CD27+CD95- cells counted as naive CD8+ T cells. Concerning this clonotype: Antigen: not known.

The CDR3 length is 13 residues. Germline CDR1 and CDR2: GTSNPN and SVGIG (reference sequence). The TRB libraries of cDNA were built by UMI-labeled 5' RACE. With the 5' RACE reads reprocessed, TCRdb shows one record per CDR3 protein and no DNA. Here the sample table reports 150,000 to 160,000 distinct CDR3 sequences. The rearrangement uses TRBV30 and TRBJ1-1; TCRdb lists TRBD1, though no DNA is available to test this call. This clonotype was obtained from a human donor in good health. Some clones in this sample may be carry-over from other donors' samples. Sequencing used naive CXCR3+ CD8+ T cells from blood. Subset: CD45RO-CCR7+CD27+CD95- naive CD8+ T cells expressing CXCR3 (TNR3+). CDR3 sequence reads: CAWNPGSGTEAFF.